This note documents a single T cell receptor beta chain sequence. The sample belongs to a study of blood T cell repertoires in COVID-19. Sequenced by immunoSEQ multiplex PCR; TCRdb stores in-frame clones only, minus some. Here the sample spans 150,000 to 200,000 clones, around four fifths being singletons. Sequencing used peripheral blood. This TCR was recovered from a woman in her twenties or thirties with acute or convalescent COVID-19.

CDR3 coding DNA: TGTGCCAGTCTTTCAGGGGCCTACGAGCAGTACTTC. The encoded protein is CASLSGAYEQYF. The V call is TRBV6-5, the J call TRBJ2-7; the D gene is possibly TRBD1 (6 bases). V was shortened by 9 bases and J by 2 bases, with 11 bases between the two germline ends. The CDR3 length is 12 residues. Germline V gives CDR1 MNHEY, CDR2 SVGAGI.